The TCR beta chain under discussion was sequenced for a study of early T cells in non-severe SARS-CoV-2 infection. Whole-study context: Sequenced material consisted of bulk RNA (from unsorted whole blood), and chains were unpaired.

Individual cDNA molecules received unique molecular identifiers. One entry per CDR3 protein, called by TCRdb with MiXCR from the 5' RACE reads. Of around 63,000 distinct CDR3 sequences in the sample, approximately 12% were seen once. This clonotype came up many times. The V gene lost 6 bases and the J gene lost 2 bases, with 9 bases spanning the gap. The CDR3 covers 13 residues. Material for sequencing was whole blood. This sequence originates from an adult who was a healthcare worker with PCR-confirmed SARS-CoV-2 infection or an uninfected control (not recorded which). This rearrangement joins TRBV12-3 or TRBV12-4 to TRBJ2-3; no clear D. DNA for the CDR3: TGTGCCAGCAGACTTGGACCCACAGATACGCAGTATTTT. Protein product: CASRLGPTDTQYF.